A selection of T cell receptor beta chains follows, all from one sample in a study of shared clonotypes between healthy human individuals. Sequencing was performed with immunoSEQ multiplex PCR; in TCRdb, only in-frame clones are kept and a portion is missing. Of approximately 1.9 million clones in the sample, around 95% are singletons; the top ten hold about 1.7%. The sample taken for sequencing was naive CD8+ T cells from PBMCs. The receptors originated from a young man in good health. Some clones in this sample may be carry-over from other donors' samples. Each CDR3 is given with its conserved first and last residue. D genes are given only for firm matches. Part of the rows lack a size; the others show once, few, many or a class for expanded clones.

j_gene | abundance | d_gene | v_gene | CDR3nt | CDR3aa
TRBJ2-2 | . | . | TRBV11-2 | TGTGCCAGCAGCTTAACCTCTGGGGGCCCGAACACCGGGGAGCTGTTTTTT | CASSLTSGGPNTGELFF
TRBJ2-7 | . | . | TRBV7-9 | TGTGCCAGCAGCGACCGGGACTACGAGCAGTACTTC | CASSDRDYEQYF
TRBJ1-1 | few | TRBD1 | TRBV7-9 | TGTGCCAGCAGACCGGGACAGGGCGAAACTGAAGCTTTCTTT | CASRPGQGETEAFF
TRBJ1-2 | . | . | TRBV9 | TGTGCCAGCAGGGGACCCTCTAACTATGGCTACACCTTC | CASRGPSNYGYTF
TRBJ1-1 | . | . | TRBV5-4 | TGTGCCAGCAGCTTCCCTGGTACAGGGATTGAAGCTTTCTTT | CASSFPGTGIEAFF
TRBJ2-7 | . | . | TRBV7-8 | TGTGCCAGCAGCTCATTTGGCACGGGTAACAGCTCCTACGAGCAGTACTTC | CASSSFGTGNSSYEQYF
TRBJ2-5 | once | TRBD2 | TRBV19 | TGTGCCAGTAGGGCGGCGGGAGGGCCGGAAGAGACCCAGTACTTC | CASRAAGGPEETQYF
TRBJ2-7 | . | TRBD1 | TRBV28 | TGTGCCAGCACGAGGACAGGGTCCTCCTACGAGCAGTACTTC | CASTRTGSSYEQYF
TRBJ1-2 | . | . | TRBV6-5 | TGTGCCAGCAGTTACGCCGCTACGGGGGATGGTGGCTACACCTTC | CASSYAATGDGGYTF
TRBJ2-7 | . | . | TRBV4-1 | TGCGCCAGCAGCCAGGATACAGGGAAGACGGAATACGAGCAGTACTTC | CASSQDTGKTEYEQYF
TRBJ1-1 | . | . | TRBV6-5 | TGTGCCAGCAGTTACTCTTATACAGGGTCCACTGAAGCTTTCTTT | CASSYSYTGSTEAFF
TRBJ1-1 | . | . | TRBV11-2 | TGTGCCAGCAGCTTATACGTCAGAACTGAAGCTTTCTTT | CASSLYVRTEAFF
TRBJ2-4 | . | . | TRBV27 | TGTGCCAGCAGTCCTCGCCCCGTACAAATTGGGGATCCCAAAAACATTCAGTACTTC | CASSPRPVQIGDPKNIQYF
TRBJ2-5 | . | TRBD1 | TRBV30 | TGTGCCTGGAGTTGGGGAACAGGGGCCCGCGGGACCCAGTACTTC | CAWSWGTGARGTQYF
TRBJ1-1 | . | TRBD1 | TRBV7-9 | TGTGCCAGCAGCCGAACTCCACAGGGGATTAACACTGAAGCTTTCTTT | CASSRTPQGINTEAFF
TRBJ2-7 | . | . | TRBV7-9 | TGTGCCAGCAGCCCCCCCGGGACCTACGAGCAGTACTTC | CASSPPGTYEQYF
TRBJ1-2 | . | . | TRBV19 | TGTGCCAGTAGTTCACTAGGGTACTATGGCTACACCTTC | CASSSLGYYGYTF